This T cell receptor beta chain appears in the sequencing data of a study of blood T cell repertoires in COVID-19. As originally analysed: By means of reference gene primer amplification, nucleated cell counts were estimated. The data were produced by immunoSEQ multiplex PCR, yet TCRdb's version contains in-frame clones alone and is incomplete. Clonal size and the V and J genes are those of that table, whereas D and trimming came from the DNA. Of about 230,000 clones in the sample, 70% to 85% were seen once. J lost 8 bases, V lost 9 bases, and 12 bases had no gene match. The CDR3 runs to 14 residues. CDR1 and CDR2 from the germline V gene are SNHLY and FYNNEI.

The V and J genes are TRBV2 and TRBJ2-1; 8 bases map to TRBD2. The source material was peripheral blood. The TCR comes from a woman between 40 and 50 years old who had recovered from COVID-19. CDR3 in amino acids: CARESGTRRDEQFF. The CDR3 DNA sequence: TGTGCCAGAGAATCCGGGACTAGGCGTGATGAGCAGTTCTTC.